These 18 T cell receptor beta chains were sequenced from one sample in a study of OX40 agonist ivuxolimab in advanced cancers. Produced via immunoSEQ multiplex PCR; TCRdb's table is partial and in-frame only. The data hold roughly 100,000 clones, with around nine tenths observed a single time. Sequenced material: CD4+ or CD8+ T cells sorted from blood, taken in a trial of the OX40 agonist ivuxolimab. The receptors derive from an adult with an advanced solid tumor such as melanoma, head and neck, liver or kidney cancer.

The chain joins TRBV15 to TRBJ1-1; D gene ambiguous. The V end was cut by 0 bases, the J end by 4 bases, with 9 bases between. Germline values: CDR1 LNHNV, CDR2 YYDKDF (reference sequence). The CDR3 runs 14 residues. CDR3 loop: CATSRDPVSTEAFF. The CDR3 bases are TGTGCCACCAGCAGAGATCCGGTGAGCACTGAAGCTTTCTTT.

The chain links TRBV6-6 to TRBJ2-7, with a possible D match to TRBD1 (6 bases). CDR1 is MNHNY and CDR2 is SVGAGI in the germline V gene (reference sequence). V gave up 3 bases and J gave up 5 bases, with 11 bases separating them. The CDR3 runs to 13 residues. The CDR3 is CASSYTGKHEQYF. Here the CDR3 DNA reads TGTGCCAGCAGTTATACAGGGAAGCACGAGCAGTACTTC.

This clone was counted a single time. V and J are TRBV15 and TRBJ2-7; tentatively, D is TRBD2 (7 bases). The CDR3 covers 16 residues. Germline V lookup: CDR1 LNHNV, CDR2 YYDKDF (reference sequence). V lost 0 bases to trimming and J lost 1 base, with 13 bases between them. CDR3 residues: CATSRDGGGSSYEQYF. The CDR3 DNA reads TGTGCCACCAGCAGAGATGGCGGGGGCTCTTCCTACGAGCAGTACTTC.

CDR3 sequence reads: CASSLAPRRGMLAKNIQYF. The CDR3 DNA reads as TGCGCCAGCAGCTTGGCCCCCCGGAGGGGGATGCTAGCCAAAAACATTCAGTACTTC. The chain is built from TRBV5-1 and TRBJ2-4; D is tentatively TRBD1 or TRBD2 (6 bases each). The CDR3 has 19 residues. Germline assignment: CDR1 SGHRS and CDR2 YFSETQ. The V end was cut by 0 bases, the J end by 0 bases, with 19 bases between.

This clone turned up a few times. The V and J genes are TRBV10-1 and TRBJ1-5; possible D gene TRBD1, 6 bases. The CDR3 extends over 18 amino acids. Germline CDR1 and CDR2: WNHNN and SYGVQD (reference sequence). V was clipped by 2 bases and J by 2 bases, with 19 bases between them. CDR3 DNA sequence: TGCGCCAGCAGTGAGCCCTGGGACATCCCTTGGGGCAATCAGCCCCAGCATTTT. This gives the protein CASSEPWDIPWGNQPQHF.

The chain couples TRBV6-1 to TRBJ1-1; 7 nucleotides line up with TRBD1. This CDR3 has 13 residues. V shed 10 bases and J 0 bases; nucleotides not matched to a gene: 5. Germline CDR1 reads MNHNS; CDR2 reads SASEGT. In nucleotides, the CDR3 is TGTGCCACGGACAGGCCGATGAACACTGAAGCTTTCTTT. It codes for CATDRPMNTEAFF.

This chain uses TRBV7-9 with TRBJ2-5; no clear D gene. The J call may be incorrect, as the DNA end agrees better with TRBJ2-7. The germline CDR1 and CDR2 sequences are SEHNR and FQNEAQ (reference sequence). CDR3 length: 12 amino acids. The CDR3 DNA reads as TGTGCCAGCAGCTTTGGGCCCAGCGAGCAGTACTTC. Its protein is CASSFGPSEQYF.

The chain employs TRBV5-1 and TRBJ1-1; the D gene is possibly TRBD1 (5 bases). The ends were cut back, 4 bases at V and 1 base at J, with 11 bases in the middle. CDR1 is SGHRS, CDR2 YFSETQ, per germline. The CDR3 spans 14 residues. For the CDR3, the DNA is TGCGCCAGCAGCGCAGGGACGGGGAACACTGAAGCTTTCTTT. Translation gives CASSAGTGNTEAFF.

The chain recombines TRBV19 with TRBJ1-6, with 10 nucleotides matching TRBD1. The CDR3 is 17 amino acids. After removal of 3 bases from V and 7 bases from J, the junction contained 9 bases not matched to a gene. Germline V gives CDR1 LNHDA, CDR2 SQIVND (reference sequence). CDR3 sequence (DNA): TGTGCCAGTAGTATTAGACCCGACAGGGGGCTGAATTCACCCCTCCACTTT. This encodes CASSIRPDRGLNSPLHF.

The rearrangement uses TRBV4-3 and TRBJ1-6, with D unclear. Trimming left V 4 bases short and J 6 bases short, with 7 bases between. The CDR3 spans 13 residues. From germline, CDR1 is LGHNA and CDR2 YSLEER. CDR3: CASSRQSNSPLHF. The CDR3 coding sequence is TGCGCCAGCAGCCGTCAGAGTAATTCACCCCTCCACTTT.

V and J are TRBV7-2 and TRBJ1-2; D remains unclear. Germline CDR1 SGHTA, CDR2 FQGNSA. There are 13 residues in the CDR3. Trimming took 2 bases from V and 4 from J, leaving 8 bases between them. In DNA, the CDR3 is TGTGCCAGCAGCTTAATGGGGATCTATGGCTACACCTTC. Protein: CASSLMGIYGYTF.

The gene calls are TRBV9 and TRBJ1-1, with D possibly being TRBD1 (6 bases). Germline lookup yields CDR1 SGDLS and CDR2 YYNGEE. The CDR3 is 14 residues long. V dropped 0 bases and J dropped 6 bases, with 12 bases sitting between them. Here the CDR3 reads CASSVELTGSEAFF. DNA for the CDR3: TGTGCCAGCAGCGTAGAGCTCACAGGGTCTGAAGCTTTCTTT.

The chain is built from TRBV15 and TRBJ2-5; TRBD2 aligns across 11 bases. V lost 3 bases, J lost 0 bases, and 6 bases stayed unmatched. CDR1 is LNHNV and CDR2 is YYDKDF in the germline V gene (reference sequence). This CDR3 has 17 amino acids. CDR3 in DNA: TGTGCCACCAGCAGGGACCTGACTAGCGGGAACCAAGAGACCCAGTACTTC. This codes for CATSRDLTSGNQETQYF.

The rearrangement links TRBV5-8 to TRBJ2-7; the match to TRBD2 covers 8 bases. The J segment lost 1 base and the V segment lost 2 bases, leaving 11 bases of the junction unmatched. This CDR3 region has 17 residues. In germline, CDR1 is SGHTS, CDR2 YDEGEE. The CDR3 nucleotides read TGTGCCAGCAGCTTACCGGCGGGAGGCCCGATATCCTACGAGCAGTACTTC. Translation gives CASSLPAGGPISYEQYF.

CDR3 protein: CASSEKNTEAFF. CDR3 nucleotide sequence: TGTGCCAGCAGTGAGAAGAACACTGAAGCTTTCTTT. This chain links TRBV6-1 with TRBJ1-1; D unclear. V was clipped by 3 bases and J by 1 base, with 3 bases between them. The CDR3 spans 12 residues. CDR1 and CDR2 (germline): MNHNS, SASEGT.

V is TRBV11-2 and J is TRBJ2-3; 10 nucleotides match TRBD1. V lost 5 bases, J lost 1 base, and 6 bases stayed unmatched. CDR1 and CDR2 (germline): SGHAT, FQNNGV. The CDR3 spans 16 residues. For the CDR3, the DNA is TGTGCCAGCAGCATAAGACAGGGGGCGGGCACAGATACGCAGTATTTT. Translation: CASSIRQGAGTDTQYF. Filled out from reference TRBV11-2 and TRBJ2-3, the complete variable domain reads EAGVAQSPRYKIIEKRQSVAFWCNPISGHATLYWYQQILGQGPKLLIQFQNNGVVDDSQLPKDRFSAERLKGVDSTLKIQPAKLEDSAVYLCASSIRQGAGTDTQYFGPGTRLTVL.

The V gene is TRBV29-1, the J gene TRBJ2-1, with D hard to call. The CDR3 runs to 10 residues. Germline-derived CDR1 and CDR2 are SQVTM and ANQGSEA. V was cut by 6 bases and J by 7 bases, with 7 bases left in between. The CDR3 sequence is CSVAENEQFF. The CDR3 coding sequence is TGCAGCGTCGCTGAGAATGAGCAGTTCTTC.

This rearrangement joins TRBV19 to TRBJ2-6; D gene uncertain. Germline-derived CDR1 and CDR2 are LNHDA and SQIVND (reference sequence). This CDR3 spans 15 amino acids. V lost 6 bases and J lost 4, with 13 bases in between. Here the CDR3 DNA reads TGTGCCAGTAGCCGGCAGGCGGACGGGGCCAACGTCCTGACTTTC. Translating gives CASSRQADGANVLTF. Full variable domain (missing parts from reference TRBV19 and TRBJ2-6): DGGITQSPKYLFRKEGQNVTLSCEQNLNHDAMYWYRQDPGQGLRLIYYSQIVNDFQKGDIAEGYSVSREKKESFPLTVTSAQKNPTAFYLCASSRQADGANVLTFGAGSRLTVL.